The entry below gives a single T cell receptor delta chain sequence along with its context. As a fraction of the sample, this clone is large (0.1 to 1%). Its antigen is unknown. One base away there is no much larger clone; base qualities are not given. The same treatment, using spiramycin and/or pyrimethamine plus sulfadiazine plus folinic acid, was given to mothers of both infected and uninfected infants. All infants, both infected and uninfected, were delivered at term after more than 37 weeks of gestation. Around 1 mL of blood was turned into PBMCs through Lymphoprep gradient centrifugation, and the PBMCs were then cryopreserved in liquid nitrogen and sent to Belgium. Thawed PBMCs were labeled with Zombie NIR viability dye and stained with CD3, TCR gammadelta, Vgamma9 and Vdelta2 antibodies. A FACSAria III was used to sort CD3+ TCRgammadelta+ T cells, reaching a mean purity of almost 99%. The RNeasy Micro Kit was used to isolate RNA from roughly 10,000 sorted gammadelta T cells per sample. Each infant was born to a mother who had been enrolled with a primary T. gondii infection during pregnancy. Peripheral blood was collected from the infants at an outpatient microbiology and virology center in Pavia, Italy.

This sample is part of a study of Vγ9Vδ2 T cells in congenital toxoplasmosis (dated by TCRdb to the early 2020s). At the level of the whole study: IgG, IgM and IgA serology, Western blot and an in-house interferon-gamma release assay were used to diagnose congenital toxoplasmosis. The study compared gamma and delta chain CDR3 repertoires of sorted blood gammadelta T cells between congenitally T. gondii-infected and uninfected infants. Sequencing of the repertoires was done on samples from infants at two time points: 2 months after birth and 1 year of age. TCR sequencing covered about 5 infected and about 11 uninfected infants at 2 months, plus 3 infected and 4 uninfected infants at 1 year.

cDNA was made by template-switch reverse transcription with TRGC- and TRDC-specific primers in one tube, using SuperScript II. The TRGC primer was designed to bind both the TRGC1 and TRGC2 constant genes. Amplification of TRG and TRD was done with the KAPA Real-Time Library Amplification Kit, and AMPure XP beads were used for purification between steps. Illumina sequencing adapters were added by index PCR using the Nextera XT Index Kit. An Illumina MiSeq with the V2 300 kit was used to sequence the TRG and TRD amplicons, producing 150 bp paired-end reads. In the paper's pipeline: Before any further analysis, FastQC version 0.11.8 was used to assess read quality. Reads were aligned against the TRG or TRD reference genes from GenBank, and CDR3 sequences were constructed using MiXCR version 3.0.3. Default MiXCR settings were kept, except that 3 rather than 5 consecutive nucleotides were used to assemble TRDD gene segments. VDJtools version 1.2.1 calculated N additions, CDR3 length, J segment length and clonotype sharing between samples. CDR3 sequences that were out of frame or contained stop codons were left out of the analysis. Infant repertoires were compared for overlap with previously published fetal, cord blood and adult blood Vgamma9Vdelta2 repertoires. Identical DNA sequences were merged into single rows after TCRdb reprocessed the public reads with CATT. The V and J calls were not made by the authors but by TCRdb's processing. This sample lists over 900 delta-chain clones; approximately 19% were detected once. The ten largest account for roughly a sixth of the sample.

The CDR3 measures 19 amino acids from cysteine to phenylalanine. Just CDR3 DNA is preserved here, 57 bases in frame from base 1. For CDR1 and CDR2, the germline V gene lists GEAIGNYY and EKD. Ends trimmed: V by 1 base, J by 2 bases; bases unmatched to a gene: 9. The paper's findings and limits, for the study overall: At 1 year of age, repertoire differences between infected and uninfected infants were less clear than at 2 months. At 2 months, TRGV9 and TRDV2 CDR3s of infected infants appeared to carry fewer N additions than uninfected infants, especially TRDV2-TRDJ1 sequences. A public TRGV9 clonotype was highly prevalent in both infected and uninfected infants. Germline-encoded fetal-type TRDV2 CDR3 sequences seemed to be more prevalent in infected than in uninfected 2-month-old infants, with an in utero expansion footprint being suggested. Two months was the earliest age with enough suitable sample material for TCR repertoire analysis, so newborn repertoires were not sequenced.

This chain is built from TRDV2 and TRDJ3; TRDD3 lines up with 8 middle nucleotides. The source of this sequence is a child under 10 years old born to a mother with Toxoplasma gondii infection during pregnancy, either congenitally infected or uninfected (not recorded which). The sample was gamma-delta T cells from blood. This receptor carries the CDR3 CACDTLGIREPWDTRQMFF. The nucleotides are TGTGCCTGTGACACGCTCGGGATACGCGAACCCTGGGACACCCGACAGATGTTTTTC.